These 25 T cell receptor beta chains share one sample of origin, sequenced in a study of radiotherapy plus CTLA-4 blockade in lung cancer (dated by TCRdb to the late 2010s). Library creation used the immunoSEQ multiplex PCR assay. This is the immuneACCESS table as TCRdb keeps it, with only in-frame sequences that have V and J called. A part of the clones is gone; compared with another copy, unresolved V genes explain less than half, and the rest is unexplained. This sample is represented by 83,000 or so clones; roughly 80% of them were singletons. The ten largest clones take up 0.82% of the sample. Sequenced material: peripheral blood, taken from a patient treated with radiotherapy plus ipilimumab. These TCRs come from a human donor with non-small cell lung cancer who had stable disease on radiotherapy plus ipilimumab.

The CDR3 nucleotides read TGTGCCAGCAGACCCGTACGCCCCTATGGCTACACCTTC. This codes for CASRPVRPYGYTF. The rearrangement links TRBV28 to TRBJ1-2; D gene uncertain. The germline V and J ends were trimmed by 6 bases and 4 bases, with 12 bases remaining between them. The CDR3 covers 13 residues. Germline loops: CDR1 MDHEN, CDR2 SYDVKM.

The chain combines TRBV9 with TRBJ1-5; D is perhaps TRBD1 (6 bases). Trimming took 0 bases from V and 9 from J, leaving 13 bases between them. CDR1 and CDR2 from the germline V gene are SGDLS and YYNGEE. The CDR3 runs 14 residues. The CDR3 loop is CASSVASGDTPQHF. DNA of the CDR3: TGTGCCAGCAGCGTAGCTTCAGGGGACACGCCCCAGCATTTT.

This chain uses TRBV6-4 with TRBJ2-7; 8 bases map to TRBD2. There are 13 residues in the CDR3. The V segment lost 4 bases and the J segment 3 bases; nucleotides outside the gene matches: 2. Germline V CDR1 and CDR2: MRHNA, SNTAGT. CDR3 sequence (DNA): TGTGCCAGCAGTGTCCGGGAGGGCTACGAGCAGTACTTC. Protein product: CASSVREGYEQYF.

The J gene is TRBJ2-7, the V gene TRBV7-9, with 10 bases matching TRBD1. The CDR3 totals 14 residues. V lost 5 bases, J lost 3 bases, and 4 bases stayed unmatched. From germline, CDR1 is SEHNR and CDR2 FQNEAQ (reference sequence). DNA for the CDR3: TGTGCCAGCAGCAACCGGGACAGGGGCTACGAGCAGTACTTC. Translated: CASSNRDRGYEQYF.

The CDR3 reads CASTETGTGAGELFF. The CDR3 region has the DNA TGTGCCAGCACCGAGACCGGGACAGGGGCCGGGGAGCTGTTTTTT. V gene TRBV6-5 combines with J gene TRBJ2-2, with 10 bases lining up with TRBD1. Germline values: CDR1 MNHEY, CDR2 SVGAGI. CDR3 length: 15 amino acids. V shed 7 bases, J shed 6 bases, and the junction held 8 bases outside the gene matches.

CDR3 in amino acids: CASIREATNEKLFF. The CDR3 region has the DNA TGTGCCAGCATCAGGGAGGCAACTAATGAAAAACTGTTTTTT. The chain has TRBV6-6 and TRBJ1-4, with D possibly being TRBD1 (5 bases). The V gene's germline CDR1 is MNHNY and CDR2 SVGAGI (reference sequence). This CDR3 is 14 amino acids long. V lost 7 bases and J 0 bases, leaving 9 bases between the germline ends.

This sequence joins TRBV30 and TRBJ1-2, with TRBD1 identical over 9 bases. The CDR3 has 15 residues. Unmatched junction bases numbered 3, after V lost 0 bases and J lost 1 base. Germline CDR1 and CDR2: GTSNPN and SVGIG (reference sequence). CDR3: CAWSVADRGNYGYTF. DNA of the CDR3: TGTGCCTGGAGTGTAGCGGACAGGGGTAACTATGGCTACACCTTC. Using reference TRBV30 and TRBJ1-2 for the parts outside the CDR3, the full variable domain is SQTIHQWPATLVQPVGSPLSLECTVEGTSNPNLYWYRQAAGRGLQLLFYSVGIGQISSEVPQNLSASRPQDRQFILSSKKLLLSDSGFYLCAWSVADRGNYGYTFGSGTRLTVV.

This sequence joins TRBV7-6 and TRBJ1-1; unclear D gene. This CDR3 spans 13 amino acids. Per germline, CDR1 SGHVS and CDR2 FNYEAQ. V was shortened by 5 bases and J by 0 bases, with 7 bases between the two germline ends. The CDR3 DNA sequence: TGTGCCAGCAGCCTACAAATGAACACTGAAGCTTTCTTT. Residues: CASSLQMNTEAFF.

This clone was picked up one time. V usage is TRBV5-5 and J usage is TRBJ2-7; perhaps TRBD2 as D (6 bases). V was cut by 3 bases and J by 2 bases, with 15 bases left in between. The germline V gene encodes CDR1 SGHKS and CDR2 YYEKEE (reference sequence). The CDR3 loop spans 15 amino acids. The CDR3, as DNA: TGTGCCAGCAGCTGGACGGCTAGCGAGACCTACGAGCAGTACTTC. Amino acid sequence: CASSWTASETYEQYF.

The J gene is TRBJ2-7, the V gene TRBV6-1, with D possibly being TRBD1 or TRBD2 (7 bases each). The V gene lost 2 bases and the J gene lost 2 bases, with 13 bases spanning the gap. The CDR3 consists of 15 residues. Germline CDR1 reads MNHNS; CDR2 reads SASEGT. CDR3 bases: TGTGCCAGCAGTGAAAAGGGAGGGGGCCCCTACGAGCAGTACTTC. Amino acids: CASSEKGGGPYEQYF.

There are a few counts of this clone. This chain connects TRBV11-2 to TRBJ2-2; D is uncertain. The V and J ends lost 2 bases and 1 base respectively, with 8 bases between them. The germline V gene encodes CDR1 SGHAT and CDR2 FQNNGV. The CDR3 covers 15 residues. The CDR3 spells CASSLHGQNTGELFF. CDR3 DNA sequence: TGTGCCAGCAGCTTACACGGGCAGAACACCGGGGAGCTGTTTTTT.

J is TRBJ2-7 and V is TRBV14; D unclear. The CDR3 is 15 amino acids. Germline CDR1 reads SGHDN; CDR2 reads FVKESK. V lost 4 bases and J lost 0, with 13 bases in between. In DNA, the CDR3 is TGTGCCAGCAGCCTTGGCCTAGGTCCCTCCTACGAGCAGTACTTC. Protein: CASSLGLGPSYEQYF.

CDR3 nucleotide sequence: TGTGCCAGTAGGGACAGGGGGGGTCAGCCCCAGCATTTT. Its protein product is CASRDRGGQPQHF. This chain joins TRBV19 and TRBJ1-5, with 10 bases identical to TRBD1. V gave up 6 bases and J gave up 6 bases; unmatched junction bases: 2. This CDR3 spans 13 amino acids. Germline values: CDR1 LNHDA, CDR2 SQIVND (reference sequence).

This chain connects TRBV15 to TRBJ1-1, with a possible D match to TRBD1 (5 bases). The CDR3 consists of 12 residues. Germline V gene data show CDR1 as LNHNV and CDR2 as YYDKDF (reference sequence). V shed 3 bases and J shed 5 bases, with 7 bases lying between them. The CDR3 coding sequence is TGTGCCACCAGCAGCGGGGCGACTGAAGCTTTCTTT. Protein: CATSSGATEAFF.

Written as DNA, the CDR3 is TGTGCCAGCAGGCCGCCGGGACAGGGTGTCGAGCAGTACTTC. As protein: CASRPPGQGVEQYF. The rearrangement links TRBV2 to TRBJ2-7; 9 positions match TRBD1. J was trimmed by 6 bases and V by 6 bases; bases with no gene match: 9. This CDR3 is 14 amino acids long. Germline loops: CDR1 SNHLY, CDR2 FYNNEI.

V gene TRBV6-9 combines with J gene TRBJ1-3; no firm D call. V lost 7 bases and J lost 4, with 23 bases in between. CDR1 and CDR2 from the germline V gene are MNHGY and SVAAGI. This CDR3 is 17 amino acids long. This chain's CDR3 is CASNPAPATGSGNTIYF. The CDR3 region has the DNA TGTGCCAGCAACCCTGCACCTGCGACGGGTTCGGGAAACACCATATATTTT.

The rearrangement joins TRBV5-6 to TRBJ1-6; tentatively, D is TRBD1 (5 bases). The V and J ends lost 4 bases and 9 bases respectively, with 17 bases between them. The CDR3 sequence is 15 residues long. The germline V gene has CDR1 SGHDT and CDR2 YYEEEE. The CDR3 coding sequence is TGTGCCAGCAGCCAAGGACACCTGGTATTTTCACCCCTCCACTTT. It specifies CASSQGHLVFSPLHF.

This clone appeared a single time. The V call is TRBV7-2, the J call TRBJ2-5; a weak D match, TRBD2 (6 bases). V lost 1 base and J 2 bases, leaving 14 bases between the germline ends. This CDR3 region has 16 residues. The germline gives CDR1 SGHTA, CDR2 FQGNSA. The CDR3 coding sequence is TGTGCCAGCAGCTTAGTTGGTGGTAGCGGACAAGAGACCCAGTACTTC. Translation gives CASSLVGGSGQETQYF. The variable domain in full, completed from reference TRBV7-2 and TRBJ2-5, reads GAGVSQSPSNKVTEKGKDVELRCDPISGHTALYWYRQSLGQGLEFLIYFQGNSAPDKSGLPSDRFSAERTGGSVSTLTIQRTQQEDSAVYLCASSLVGGSGQETQYFGPGTRLLVL.

This sequence joins TRBV9 and TRBJ1-2; D gene ambiguous. This CDR3 is built from 13 residues. Between the trimmed V and J ends, which lost 0 bases and 8 bases, there was a span of 11 bases. Germline lookup yields CDR1 SGDLS and CDR2 YYNGEE. In nucleotides, the CDR3 is TGTGCCAGCAGCGTAGCTGAAGGAGCCGGCTACACCTTC. It yields the protein CASSVAEGAGYTF.

The genes are TRBV9 and TRBJ1-5; D is unclear. Trimming took off 4 bases at V and 5 bases at J, with 4 bases between the two ends. The CDR3 is 11 residues long. Per the germline V gene, CDR1 is SGDLS and CDR2 is YYNGEE. The CDR3 loop reads CASSTHQPQHF. CDR3 sequence (DNA): TGTGCCAGCAGCACCCATCAGCCCCAGCATTTT.

This rearrangement joins TRBV6-1 to TRBJ2-4; TRBD1 might be the D (5 bases). Trimming pared 1 base from V and 1 base from J, leaving 8 bases between. CDR3 length: 15 amino acids. The V gene's germline CDR1 is MNHNS and CDR2 SASEGT. The CDR3 spells CASSEGQGAKNIQYF. For the CDR3, the DNA is TGTGCCAGCAGTGAAGGCCAGGGCGCCAAAAACATTCAGTACTTC.

A note on this clone: The same CDR3 arises from other DNA sequences in this sample as well. This chain uses TRBV5-1 with TRBJ1-5; tentative D call: TRBD1 (6 bases). V was pared by 0 bases and J by 4 bases, with 11 bases between. Germline V gene sequence: CDR1 SGHRS, CDR2 YFSETQ. The CDR3 is 15 amino acids. The CDR3 loop is CASSLGGRINQPQHF. The CDR3 DNA is TGCGCCAGCAGCTTGGGGGGGCGGATTAATCAGCCCCAGCATTTT. The full variable domain, rest sourced from reference TRBV5-1 and TRBJ1-5, is KAGVTQTPRYLIKTRGQQVTLSCSPISGHRSVSWYQQTPGQGLQFLFEYFSETQRNKGNFPGRFSGRQFSNSRSEMNVSTLELGDSALYLCASSLGGRINQPQHFGDGTRLSIL.

The chain uses TRBV11-2 and TRBJ2-1; no firm D call. There are 17 residues in the CDR3. Germline V gene sequence: CDR1 SGHAT, CDR2 FQNNGV. The V end lost 0 bases, the J end lost 0 bases, and 12 bases lay between the germline ends. The CDR3 sequence is CASSLDLQASSYNEQFF. The CDR3, as DNA: TGTGCCAGCAGCTTAGATTTGCAGGCTAGCTCCTACAATGAGCAGTTCTTC.

The gene calls are TRBV2 and TRBJ2-1; 8 positions match TRBD2. The CDR3 sequence is 15 residues long. Germline CDR1 reads SNHLY; CDR2 reads FYNNEI. Losses at the gene ends were 6 bases for V and 8 bases for J; bases not matched to a gene: 12. CDR3: CASRLGTSAFHEQFF. For the CDR3, the DNA is TGTGCCAGCAGGCTCGGGACTAGTGCGTTCCATGAGCAGTTCTTC.

The rearrangement joins TRBV4-1 to TRBJ2-3; 8 nucleotides line up with TRBD1. Per the germline V gene, CDR1 is MGHRA and CDR2 is YSYEKL. V shed 2 bases, J shed 3 bases, and the junction held 4 bases outside the gene matches. The CDR3 is made up of 15 amino acids. The CDR3 reads CASSQQGAPTDTQYF. The CDR3 nucleotides are TGCGCCAGCAGCCAACAGGGGGCGCCTACAGATACGCAGTATTTT.